This entry concerns a single T cell receptor beta chain. Per germline, CDR1 SGHRS and CDR2 YFSETQ. This CDR3 spans 15 amino acids. These data come from a study of T cell changes during pregnancy in multiple sclerosis. Some clones are missing from TCRdb's copy, which holds only in-frame ones; the method was immunoSEQ multiplex PCR. The sample holds under 110,000 clones, around 90% seen once. The genes are TRBV5-1 and TRBJ2-5, with 8 bases that match TRBD1. The DNA matches TRBJ2-7 better at its end, which makes the J call doubtful. This clonotype was sampled from a female donor with multiple sclerosis, enrolled in a pregnancy study. The material sequenced was peripheral blood, taken before pregnancy. The CDR3, as DNA: TGCGCCAGCAGCCTCGGACAGGGTGAAAACTCCGAGCAGTACTTC. Translating it yields CASSLGQGENSEQYF.